These 27 T cell receptor beta chains originate from one sample sequenced in a study of blood T cell repertoires in COVID-19. Measured with immunoSEQ multiplex PCR; TCRdb has only the in-frame clones, and not every one. The sample records some 13,000 clones, roughly 80% being singletons. The specimen sequenced was peripheral blood. The receptors here all came from a middle-aged man with active or convalescent COVID-19.

V and J are TRBV2 and TRBJ2-3; D may be TRBD2 (6 bases). Germline CDR1 SNHLY, CDR2 FYNNEI. V shed 7 bases and J shed 3 bases, with 11 bases lying between them. This CDR3 contains 13 residues. The CDR3 DNA follows: TGTGCCAGCAAAGATGGGAGGACAGATACGCAGTATTTT. It encodes CASKDGRTDTQYF.

The V call is TRBV11-2, the J call TRBJ2-3, with 9 bases matching TRBD2. Germline assignment: CDR1 SGHAT and CDR2 FQNNGV. The CDR3 sequence is 15 residues long. Losses at the gene ends were 6 bases for V and 5 bases for J; bases not matched to a gene: 9. The chain's CDR3 is CASRIAGVGGDTQYF. Written as DNA, the CDR3 is TGTGCCAGCAGAATAGCGGGAGTTGGTGGAGATACGCAGTATTTT. Full variable domain (remainder filled in from reference TRBV11-2 and TRBJ2-3): EAGVAQSPRYKIIEKRQSVAFWCNPISGHATLYWYQQILGQGPKLLIQFQNNGVVDDSQLPKDRFSAERLKGVDSTLKIQPAKLEDSAVYLCASRIAGVGGDTQYFGPGTRLTVL.

The CDR3 spells CASSLALRASEQYF. In nucleotides, the CDR3 is TGTGCCAGCAGCTTAGCGCTACGAGCTAGCGAGCAGTACTTC. The chain carries TRBV7-8 and TRBJ2-7; no firm D call. Germline V CDR1 and CDR2: SGHVS, FQNEAQ. The CDR3 totals 14 residues. V lost 0 bases and J 6 bases, leaving 12 bases between the germline ends. Full variable domain (missing parts from reference TRBV7-8 and TRBJ2-7): GAGVSQSPRYKVAKRGQDVALRCDPISGHVSLFWYQQALGQGPEFLTYFQNEAQLDKSGLPSDRFFAERPEGSVSTLKIQRTQQEDSAVYLCASSLALRASEQYFGPGTRLTVT.

CDR3 sequence: CASRRDRGRSGELFF. The CDR3 nucleotides are TGTGCCAGCAGACGGGACAGGGGGCGTTCCGGGGAGCTGTTTTTT. The chain employs TRBV28 and TRBJ2-2; 12 bases agree with TRBD1. Trimming at V came to 6 bases and at J to 6 bases, leaving 5 bases not matched to a gene. CDR1 is MDHEN and CDR2 is SYDVKM in the germline V gene. The CDR3 has 15 residues.

J is TRBJ2-3 and V is TRBV30; 10 positions agree with TRBD1. The CDR3 length is 12 residues. V was pared by 5 bases and J by 5 bases, with 1 base of the junction left unmatched. From germline, CDR1 is GTSNPN and CDR2 SVGIG (reference sequence). In DNA form, the CDR3 reads TGTGCCTGGGACAGGGGGCAAGATACGCAGTATTTT. Its protein product is CAWDRGQDTQYF.

The rearrangement joins TRBV2 to TRBJ1-5; 10 bases fit TRBD1. Germline assignment: CDR1 SNHLY and CDR2 FYNNEI. The CDR3 is made up of 18 amino acids. The V segment lost 2 bases and the J segment 5 bases; nucleotides outside the gene matches: 12. Here the CDR3 reads CASSEHRDRGVRDQPQHF. CDR3 nucleotide sequence: TGTGCCAGCAGTGAACACCGGGACAGGGGAGTTCGGGATCAGCCCCAGCATTTT. The whole variable domain, filled in from reference TRBV2 and TRBJ1-5, reads EPEVTQTPSHQVTQMGQEVILRCVPISNHLYFYWYRQILGQKVEFLVSFYNNEISEKSEIFDDQFSVERPDGSNFTLKIRSTKLEDSAMYFCASSEHRDRGVRDQPQHFGDGTRLSIL.

The V and J genes are TRBV6-2 or TRBV6-3 and TRBJ2-2; TRBD2 matches 8 bases. The junction had 7 bases not matched to a gene; V was cut back by 4 bases and J by 3 bases. Germline V gene sequence: CDR1 MNHEY, CDR2 SVGEGT. The CDR3 extends over 16 amino acids. Written as DNA, the CDR3 is TGTGCCAGCAGTTGGCAGCGGGAGATGTACACCGGGGAGCTGTTTTTT. As protein: CASSWQREMYTGELFF.

This chain uses TRBV6-5 with TRBJ1-5; 8 bases align to TRBD1. V was clipped by 7 bases and J by 2 bases; unmatched bases: 4. This CDR3 has 14 amino acids. Per the germline V gene, CDR1 is MNHEY and CDR2 is SVGAGI. In DNA, the CDR3 is TGTGCCAGCACCCAGGGGGCAGGCAATCAGCCCCAGCATTTT. Amino acids: CASTQGAGNQPQHF.

The chain employs TRBV5-6 and TRBJ2-6; tentative D call: TRBD1 (6 bases). CDR3 length: 15 residues. The V gene lost 4 bases and the J gene lost 8 bases, with 16 bases spanning the gap. Per the germline V gene, CDR1 is SGHDT and CDR2 is YYEEEE. CDR3 DNA sequence: TGTGCCAGCAGCGAAGACAGGCTTCCTCCCAACGTCCTGACTTTC. Translation: CASSEDRLPPNVLTF.

This clone was observed once. The rearrangement links TRBV24-1 to TRBJ1-2; D gene uncertain. Germline loops: CDR1 KGHDR, CDR2 SFDVKD. The CDR3 runs to 14 residues. Trimming left V 5 bases short and J 0 bases short, with 9 bases between. CDR3 in DNA: TGTGCCACCAGTGGGGCAGACGCTAACTATGGCTACACCTTC. Its protein product is CATSGADANYGYTF.

This chain joins TRBV2 and TRBJ2-3; weak D call: TRBD2 (6 bases). The CDR3 contains 16 residues. CDR1 is SNHLY, CDR2 FYNNEI, per germline. The V end lost 3 bases, the J end lost 2 bases, and 15 bases lay between the germline ends. The chain's CDR3 is CASSEGSGANTDTQYF. CDR3 DNA sequence: TGTGCCAGCAGTGAGGGTAGCGGAGCCAACACAGATACGCAGTATTTT.

The rearrangement links TRBV9 to TRBJ1-6; 9 bases align to TRBD1. In germline, CDR1 is SGDLS, CDR2 YYNGEE. This CDR3 comprises 14 residues. The V segment lost 3 bases and the J segment 8 bases; nucleotides outside the gene matches: 3. In DNA form, the CDR3 reads TGTGCCAGCAGCGAACAGGGGGCGTATTCACCCCTCCACTTT. Translating gives CASSEQGAYSPLHF.

V is TRBV1 and J is TRBJ1-1; the table's D gene call, TRBD1, was not cross checked with the DNA. TRBV1 is termed a pseudogene. The CDR3 runs 15 residues. CDR3 protein: CTSSQPGQGNTEAFF. The CDR3 DNA sequence: TGCACCAGCAGCCAACCGGGACAGGGAAACACTGAAGCTTTCTTT.

This clone was found a few times. The rearrangement links TRBV5-1 to TRBJ2-7; a weak D match, TRBD2 (6 bases). The CDR3 extends over 15 amino acids. V was cut by 4 bases and J by 0 bases, with 14 bases left in between. Germline V gene data show CDR1 as SGHRS and CDR2 as YFSETQ. The CDR3 loop reads CASSLVSGLSYEQYF. CDR3 in DNA: TGCGCCAGCAGCCTAGTATCGGGACTCTCCTACGAGCAGTACTTC.

The chain links TRBV18 to TRBJ2-7, with 9 bases matching TRBD1. Germline values: CDR1 KGHSH, CDR2 LQKENI. J lost 2 bases, V lost 2 bases, and 7 bases had no gene match. This CDR3 is built from 16 residues. The CDR3 DNA is TGTGCCAGCTCACCAACCGGGACAGGGTGGCCCTACGAGCAGTACTTC. This sequence encodes CASSPTGTGWPYEQYF. Filled out from reference TRBV18 and TRBJ2-7, the complete variable domain reads NAGVMQNPRHLVRRRGQEARLRCSPMKGHSHVYWYRQLPEEGLKFMVYLQKENIIDESGMPKERFSAEFPKEGPSILRIQQVVRGDSAAYFCASSPTGTGWPYEQYFGPGTRLTVT.

The genes are TRBV7-2 and TRBJ1-1, with TRBD1 matching 7 bases. J gave up 2 bases and V 6 bases, and 6 bases lay outside the gene matches. The germline V gene has CDR1 SGHTA and CDR2 FQGNSA. This CDR3 comprises 14 residues. The CDR3 sequence is CASSPTGVNTEAFF. CDR3 coding DNA: TGTGCCAGCAGTCCCACAGGGGTTAACACTGAAGCTTTCTTT.

This chain uses TRBV30 with TRBJ1-2; D possibly corresponds to TRBD1 (6 bases). V dropped 3 bases and J dropped 7 bases, with 15 bases sitting between them. Germline V gives CDR1 GTSNPN, CDR2 SVGIG (reference sequence). The CDR3 is made up of 13 amino acids. The chain's CDR3 is CAWREWGGGGYTF. The CDR3 DNA follows: TGTGCCTGGAGGGAGTGGGGGGGCGGTGGCTACACCTTC.

The table lists this clone with a count of one. This chain joins TRBV5-4 and TRBJ2-7; TRBD2 aligns across 8 bases. The germline V gene encodes CDR1 SGHNT and CDR2 YYREEE (reference sequence). The V gene end was trimmed by 3 bases and the J gene end by 5 bases; junction bases not matched to a gene: 4. This CDR3 comprises 13 residues. The CDR3 DNA is TGTGCCAGCAGCTCCCCGGGAGGGCACGAGCAGTACTTC. Its protein product is CASSSPGGHEQYF.

CDR3 nucleotides: TGCGCCAGCAGCCGATTAGGGACAGGGGAGTCACCCCTCCACTTT. It specifies CASSRLGTGESPLHF. The chain couples TRBV4-3 to TRBJ1-6; 10 bases are shared with TRBD1. The CDR3 has 15 residues. Germline CDR1 reads LGHNA; CDR2 reads YSLEER. V was clipped by 4 bases and J by 10 bases; unmatched bases: 7.

The chain carries TRBV30 and TRBJ1-2; 7 positions match TRBD1. Germline loops: CDR1 GTSNPN, CDR2 SVGIG (reference sequence). This CDR3 spans 13 amino acids. V was clipped by 1 base and J by 3 bases; unmatched bases: 2. CDR3 in DNA: TGTGCCTGGAGTGGCACAGGGGACTATGGCTACACCTTC. Protein sequence: CAWSGTGDYGYTF.

This rearrangement joins TRBV19 to TRBJ2-5, with TRBD1 matching over 7 bases. The V gene's germline CDR1 is LNHDA and CDR2 SQIVND (reference sequence). CDR3 size: 13 residues. The junction had 3 bases not matched to a gene; V was cut back by 5 bases and J by 3 bases. CDR3 region: CASSADREETQYF. CDR3 nucleotides: TGTGCCAGTAGTGCTGACAGGGAAGAGACCCAGTACTTC.

The DNA for the CDR3 is TGTGCCACCAGTGATGCGGGACTAGCGGGGGCCCCGCAGTACTTC. It specifies CATSDAGLAGAPQYF. This rearrangement joins TRBV24-1 to TRBJ2-7; 14 bases align to TRBD2. Germline V gives CDR1 KGHDR, CDR2 SFDVKD. Unmatched junction bases numbered 6, after V lost 3 bases and J lost 9 bases. The CDR3 spans 15 residues.

The chain links TRBV29-1 to TRBJ2-3, with D unresolved. Per the germline V gene, CDR1 is SQVTM and CDR2 is ANQGSEA. With 6 bases removed from V and 5 bases from J, the gap between germline ends came to 12 bases. This CDR3 has 12 amino acids. In DNA form, the CDR3 reads TGCAGCGTCGGGTGGAGCCGAGATACGCAGTATTTT. Its protein is CSVGWSRDTQYF.

The chain employs TRBV28 and TRBJ2-3; TRBD2 matches 10 bases. The germline CDR1 and CDR2 sequences are MDHEN and SYDVKM. The CDR3 covers 15 residues. The V gene end was trimmed by 9 bases and the J gene end by 4 bases; junction bases not matched to a gene: 10. CDR3 DNA: TGTGCCAGTATGGTTAGCGGGGGGTCCTCAGATACGCAGTATTTT. It codes for CASMVSGGSSDTQYF. The full variable domain, in which reference TRBV28 and TRBJ2-3 provide the parts outside the CDR3, is DVKVTQSSRYLVKRTGEKVFLECVQDMDHENMFWYRQDPGLGLRLIYFSYDVKMKEKGDIPEGYSVSREKKERFSLILESASTNQTSMYLCASMVSGGSSDTQYFGPGTRLTVL.

The chain links TRBV2 to TRBJ1-4, with a possible D match to TRBD1 (5 bases). Germline V lookup: CDR1 SNHLY, CDR2 FYNNEI. The CDR3 has 15 amino acids. The V gene lost 6 bases and the J gene lost 12 bases, with 23 bases spanning the gap. This CDR3 reads CASSPVGGSNVELFF. CDR3 nucleotides: TGTGCCAGCAGCCCAGTGGGGGGATCCAATGTGGAACTGTTTTTT. Filled out from reference TRBV2 and TRBJ1-4, the complete variable domain reads EPEVTQTPSHQVTQMGQEVILRCVPISNHLYFYWYRQILGQKVEFLVSFYNNEISEKSEIFDDQFSVERPDGSNFTLKIRSTKLEDSAMYFCASSPVGGSNVELFFGSGTQLSVL.

This clone was found a few times. This sequence joins TRBV21-1 and TRBJ2-1; the table's D call of TRBD2 was not tested on the DNA. TRBV21-1 corresponds to a pseudogene. The CDR3 sequence is 16 residues long. DNA of the CDR3: TGTGCCAGCAGCAAAGATCACCGGTCTTGGTACAATGAGCAGTTCTTC. Translating gives CASSKDHRSWYNEQFF.

This sequence joins TRBV5-5 and TRBJ1-5; D uncertain. Trimming took off 5 bases at V and 4 bases at J, with 10 bases between the two ends. The CDR3 length is 13 residues. Per germline, CDR1 SGHKS and CDR2 YYEKEE (reference sequence). CDR3 region: CASSPTLNQPQHF. The CDR3 DNA reads TGTGCCAGCAGTCCAACTCTGAATCAGCCCCAGCATTTT.